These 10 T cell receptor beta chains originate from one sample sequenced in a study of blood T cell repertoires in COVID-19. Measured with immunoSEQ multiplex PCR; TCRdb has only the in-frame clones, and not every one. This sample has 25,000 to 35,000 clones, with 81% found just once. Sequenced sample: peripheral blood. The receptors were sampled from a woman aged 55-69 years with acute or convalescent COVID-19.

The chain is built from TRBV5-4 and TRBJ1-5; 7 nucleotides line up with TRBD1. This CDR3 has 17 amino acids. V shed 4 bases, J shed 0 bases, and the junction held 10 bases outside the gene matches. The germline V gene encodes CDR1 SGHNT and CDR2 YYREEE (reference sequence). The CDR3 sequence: CASSRPGQSYSNQPQHF. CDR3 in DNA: TGTGCCAGCAGCCGACCGGGACAGAGTTATAGCAATCAGCCCCAGCATTTT.

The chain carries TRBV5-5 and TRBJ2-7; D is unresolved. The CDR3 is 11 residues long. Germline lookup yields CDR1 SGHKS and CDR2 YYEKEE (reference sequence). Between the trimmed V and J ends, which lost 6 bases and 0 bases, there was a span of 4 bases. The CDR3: CASTLSYEQYF. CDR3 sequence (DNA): TGTGCCAGCACCCTCTCCTACGAGCAGTACTTC.

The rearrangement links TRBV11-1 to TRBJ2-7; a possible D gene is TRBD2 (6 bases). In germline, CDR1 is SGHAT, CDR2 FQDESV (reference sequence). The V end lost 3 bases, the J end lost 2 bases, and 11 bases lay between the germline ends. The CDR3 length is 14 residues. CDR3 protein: CASSLFREAYEQYF. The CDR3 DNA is TGTGCCAGCAGCTTGTTCAGGGAGGCCTACGAGCAGTACTTC.

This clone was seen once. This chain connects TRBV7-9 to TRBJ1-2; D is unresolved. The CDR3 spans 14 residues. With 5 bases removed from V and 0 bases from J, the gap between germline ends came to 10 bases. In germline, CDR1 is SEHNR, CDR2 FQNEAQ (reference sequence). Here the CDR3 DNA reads TGTGCCAGCAGCCCGATGGGCTCTAACTATGGCTACACCTTC. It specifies CASSPMGSNYGYTF.

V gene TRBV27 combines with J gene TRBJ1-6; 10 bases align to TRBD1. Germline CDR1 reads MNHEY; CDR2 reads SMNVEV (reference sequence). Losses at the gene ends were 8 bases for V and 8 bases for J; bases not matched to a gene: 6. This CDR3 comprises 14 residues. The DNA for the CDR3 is TGTGCCAGCGAAGACAGGGGGCCTCATTCACCCCTCCACTTT. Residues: CASEDRGPHSPLHF.

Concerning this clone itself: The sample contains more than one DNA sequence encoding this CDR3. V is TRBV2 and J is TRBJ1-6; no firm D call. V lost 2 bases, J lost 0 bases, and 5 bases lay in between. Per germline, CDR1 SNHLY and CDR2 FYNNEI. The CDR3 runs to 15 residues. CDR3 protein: CASSERSSYNSPLHF. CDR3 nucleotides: TGTGCCAGCAGTGAACGGAGCTCCTATAATTCACCCCTCCACTTT.

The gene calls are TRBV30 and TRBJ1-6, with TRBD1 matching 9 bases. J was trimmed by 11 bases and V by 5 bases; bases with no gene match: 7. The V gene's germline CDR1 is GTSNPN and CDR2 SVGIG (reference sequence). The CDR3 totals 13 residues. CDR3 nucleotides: TGTGCCTGGGCGGGACAGGGCTTAACACCCCTCCACTTT. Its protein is CAWAGQGLTPLHF.

DNA for the CDR3: TGCGCCAGCAGCCGCGAGCGACTATACGAGCAGTACTTC. This translates into CASSRERLYEQYF. The chain is built from TRBV4-1 and TRBJ2-7, with D possibly being TRBD2 (5 bases). The CDR3 covers 13 residues. CDR1 and CDR2 (germline): MGHRA, YSYEKL. V shed 4 bases and J shed 4 bases, with 11 bases lying between them.

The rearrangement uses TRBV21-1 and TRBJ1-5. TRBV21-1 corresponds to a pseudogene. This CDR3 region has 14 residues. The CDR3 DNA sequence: TGTGCCAGCACCTCCCTCAGGAGGGGTCAGCCCCAGCATTTT. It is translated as CASTSLRRGQPQHF.

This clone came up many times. As DNA, the CDR3 is TGTGCCACCAATAGGCAGGGGCCTCGAAACACCATATATTTT. Its protein product is CATNRQGPRNTIYF. The chain uses TRBV28 and TRBJ1-3; the D gene is possibly TRBD1 (6 bases). From germline, CDR1 is MDHEN and CDR2 SYDVKM. The CDR3 is 14 amino acids. With 10 bases removed from V and 5 bases from J, the gap between germline ends came to 18 bases.